These T cell receptor beta chains were read from a single sample in a study of PD-1 blockade in classical Hodgkin lymphoma. Clones were read by immunoSEQ multiplex PCR, and TCRdb kept only the in-frame ones, dropping some. The profile shows just under 100,000 clones, over 80% of them singletons. The sample in question was peripheral blood mononuclear cells (PBMCs), obtained at baseline. The source of these receptors is a human donor with classical Hodgkin lymphoma. The CDR3 runs from the conserved cysteine through the conserved F or W. Each record gives: CDR3 protein, CDR3 DNA, V gene, D gene, J gene, clone size. D genes are given only for firm matches. Some rows mark clone size as missing; the rest say once, few, many or name a class of expanded clone.

CAWKGLAGSTGELFF TGTGCCTGGAAGGGACTAGCGGGTTCCACCGGGGAGCTGTTTTTT TRBV30 TRBD2 TRBJ2-2 once
CASSFTTQGGYEQYF TGTGCCAGCAGCTTCACCACACAGGGGGGGTACGAGCAGTACTTC TRBV7-2 NA TRBJ2-7 NA
CASTWTGVTEAFF TGTGCCAGCACATGGACAGGGGTGACTGAAGCTTTCTTT TRBV6-5 TRBD1 TRBJ1-1 NA
CASSQDGQGAREKLFF TGCGCCAGCAGCCAAGATGGTCAGGGGGCGCGAGAAAAACTGTTTTTT TRBV4-3 TRBD1 TRBJ1-4 NA
CASRVAGADTQYF TGTGCCAGCAGGGTAGCAGGCGCAGATACGCAGTATTTT TRBV7-9 NA TRBJ2-3 NA
CASSLNPMSGSYNEQFF TGTGCCAGCAGTTTAAACCCTATGAGCGGGTCATACAATGAGCAGTTCTTC TRBV27 NA TRBJ2-1 NA
CASSPTGGGELFF TGTGCCAGCAGTCCTACAGGGGGCGGGGAGCTGTTTTTT TRBV6-1 TRBD1 TRBJ2-2 NA
CASSSRGGRAYNEQFF TGTGCCAGCAGCTCGCGAGGCGGGAGGGCCTACAATGAGCAGTTCTTC TRBV7-9 TRBD2 TRBJ2-1 NA
CASSYPQGWESTEAFF TGTGCCAGCAGTTACCCACAGGGTTGGGAAAGCACTGAAGCTTTCTTT TRBV6-7 NA TRBJ1-1 NA
CASSPGVSSSGNTIYF TGTGCCAGCAGCCCCGGTGTTTCCAGCTCTGGAAACACCATATATTTT TRBV5-8 NA TRBJ1-3 NA
CASSILNQPQHF TGTGCCAGCAGCATACTAAATCAGCCCCAGCATTTT TRBV7-2 NA TRBJ1-5 NA
CASSFPLGRGHHNEQFF TGTGCCAGCAGCTTCCCCCTTGGGAGGGGCCACCACAATGAGCAGTTCTTC TRBV11-3 TRBD2 TRBJ2-1 NA
CASSWQREVNYNEQFF TGTGCCAGCAGTTGGCAGCGGGAGGTTAACTACAATGAGCAGTTCTTC TRBV27 TRBD2 TRBJ2-1 NA
CASSLEQGGTDTQYF TGTGCCAGCAGCTTAGAACAGGGAGGCACAGATACGCAGTATTTT TRBV11-2 NA TRBJ2-3 NA
CASSYFSGSAYNEQFF TGTGCCAGCAGTTACTTTTCGGGGAGCGCGTACAATGAGCAGTTCTTC TRBV6-5 NA TRBJ2-1 NA
CASSYAGGGYYTEAFF TGTGCCAGCAGTTACGCTGGCGGGGGCTACTACACTGAAGCTTTCTTT TRBV6-6 NA TRBJ1-1 NA
CASSLLLRLPQAKNIQYF TGTGCCAGCAGCTTATTGTTACGACTGCCGCAAGCCAAAAACATTCAGTACTTC TRBV11-3 NA TRBJ2-4 NA
CASSSSGRSNEQFF TGTGCCAGCAGCTCTAGCGGGAGATCCAATGAGCAGTTCTTC TRBV7-2 TRBD2 TRBJ2-1 NA
CASSPGGATAYEQYF TGTGCCAGCAGCCCCGGCGGGGCAACCGCCTACGAGCAGTACTTC TRBV7-8 NA TRBJ2-7 NA
CASSLMGGELFF TGCGCCAGCAGCTTGATGGGCGGGGAGCTGTTTTTT TRBV5-1 NA TRBJ2-2 NA
CASSSGAGVYEQYF TGTGCCAGCAGTTCGGGAGCGGGAGTCTACGAGCAGTACTTC TRBV6-5 TRBD2 TRBJ2-7 NA
CASSQDVRTSGSYEQYF TGTGCCAGCAGCCAAGATGTCAGGACTAGCGGGAGTTACGAGCAGTACTTC TRBV4-2 TRBD2 TRBJ2-7 NA
CASRVLAKNIQYF TGTGCCAGCAGAGTTTTAGCCAAAAACATTCAGTACTTC TRBV6-1 NA TRBJ2-4 NA
CASSQGTPANTGELFF TGCGCCAGCAGCCAAGGGACCCCCGCGAACACCGGGGAGCTGTTTTTT TRBV4-3 NA TRBJ2-2 NA
CASSLAGVASRGYTF TGCGCCAGCAGCTTGGCAGGGGTTGCTTCGCGCGGCTACACCTTC TRBV5-1 NA TRBJ1-2 once
CASSARTGGGRGAAGELFF TGTGCCAGCAGCGCAAGGACAGGGGGCGGAAGAGGGGCAGCCGGGGAGCTGTTTTTT TRBV9 TRBD1 TRBJ2-2 NA
CASSVTHTSYEQYF TGTGCCAGCAGCGTCACCCACACGTCCTACGAGCAGTACTTC TRBV6-5 NA TRBJ2-7 NA
CASSPGANQPQHF TGTGCCAGCTCACCGGGCGCCAATCAGCCCCAGCATTTT TRBV18 NA TRBJ1-5 NA
CASSASPTGGGYEQYF TGCGCCAGCAGCGCCTCACCGACAGGGGGTGGCTACGAGCAGTACTTC TRBV5-1 TRBD1 TRBJ2-7 NA